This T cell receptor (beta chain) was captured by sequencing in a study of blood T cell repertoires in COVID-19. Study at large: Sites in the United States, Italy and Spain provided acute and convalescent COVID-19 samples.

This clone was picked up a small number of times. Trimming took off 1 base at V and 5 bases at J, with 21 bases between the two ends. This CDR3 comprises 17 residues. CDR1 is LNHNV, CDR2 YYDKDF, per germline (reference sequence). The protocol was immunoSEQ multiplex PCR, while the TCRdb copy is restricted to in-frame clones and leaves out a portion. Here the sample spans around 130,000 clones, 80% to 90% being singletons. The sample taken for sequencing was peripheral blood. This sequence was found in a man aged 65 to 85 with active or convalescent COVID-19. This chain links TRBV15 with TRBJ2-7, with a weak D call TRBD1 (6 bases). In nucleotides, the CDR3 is TGTGCCACCAGCAGAGTCACATTAGGGGGTATCGACCACGAGCAGTACTTC. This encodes CATSRVTLGGIDHEQYF.